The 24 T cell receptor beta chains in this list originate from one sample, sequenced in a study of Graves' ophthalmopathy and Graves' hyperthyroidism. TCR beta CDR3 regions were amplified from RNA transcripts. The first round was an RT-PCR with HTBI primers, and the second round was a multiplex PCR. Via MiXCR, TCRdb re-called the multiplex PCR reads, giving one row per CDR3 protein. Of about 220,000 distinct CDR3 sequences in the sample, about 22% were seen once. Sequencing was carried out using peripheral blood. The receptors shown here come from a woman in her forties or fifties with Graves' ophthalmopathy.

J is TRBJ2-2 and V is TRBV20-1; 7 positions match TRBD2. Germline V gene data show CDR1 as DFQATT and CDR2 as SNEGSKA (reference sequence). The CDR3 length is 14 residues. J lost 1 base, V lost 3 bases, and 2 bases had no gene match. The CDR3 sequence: CSASRGGNTGELFF. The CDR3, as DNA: TGCAGTGCTAGCCGCGGGGGGAACACCGGGGAGCTGTTTTTT.

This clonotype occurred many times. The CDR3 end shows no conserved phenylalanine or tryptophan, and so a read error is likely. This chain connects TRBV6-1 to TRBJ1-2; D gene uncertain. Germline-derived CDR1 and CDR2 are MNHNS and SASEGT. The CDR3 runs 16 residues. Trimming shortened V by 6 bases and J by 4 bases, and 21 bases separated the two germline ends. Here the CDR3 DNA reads TGTGCCAGCAGAGGCCAGACCCTCTATTGGGTCTATGGCTACACCCTC. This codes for CASRGQTLYWVYGYTL.

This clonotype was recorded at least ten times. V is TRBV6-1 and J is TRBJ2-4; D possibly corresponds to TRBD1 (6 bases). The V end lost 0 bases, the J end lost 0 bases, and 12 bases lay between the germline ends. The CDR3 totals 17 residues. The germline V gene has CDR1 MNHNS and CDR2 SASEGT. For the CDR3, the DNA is TGTGCCAGCAGTGAAGCTCACACAGGGATAGCCAAAAACATTCAGTACTTC. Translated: CASSEAHTGIAKNIQYF.

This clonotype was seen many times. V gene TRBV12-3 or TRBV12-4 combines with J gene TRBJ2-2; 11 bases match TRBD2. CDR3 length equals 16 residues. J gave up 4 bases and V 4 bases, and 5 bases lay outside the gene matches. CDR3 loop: CASSSIAGGVTGELFF. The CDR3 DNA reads TGTGCCAGCAGTTCCATAGCGGGAGGGGTCACCGGGGAGCTGTTTTTT.

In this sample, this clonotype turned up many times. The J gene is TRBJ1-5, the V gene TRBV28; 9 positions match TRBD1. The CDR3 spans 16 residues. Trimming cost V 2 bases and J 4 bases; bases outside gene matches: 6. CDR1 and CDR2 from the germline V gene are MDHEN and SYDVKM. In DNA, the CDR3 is TGTGCCAGCAGTTTAGCACGACAGGGGGGGAATCAGCCCCAGCATTTT. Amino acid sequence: CASSLARQGGNQPQHF.

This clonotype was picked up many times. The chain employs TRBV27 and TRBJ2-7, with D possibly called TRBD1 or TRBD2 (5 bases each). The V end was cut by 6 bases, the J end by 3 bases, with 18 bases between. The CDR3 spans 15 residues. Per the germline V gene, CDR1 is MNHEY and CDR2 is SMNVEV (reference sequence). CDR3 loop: CASSSYRDGYYEQYF. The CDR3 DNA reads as TGTGCCAGCAGCTCCTACCGGGACGGTTACTACGAGCAGTACTTC.

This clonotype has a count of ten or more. CDR3 bases: TGCAGCGTTAAACACAGGGGTTGGGCTTTCTTT. It is translated as CSVKHRGWAFF. The chain recombines TRBV29-1 with TRBJ1-1, with 7 bases matching TRBD1. Germline CDR1 reads SQVTM; CDR2 reads ANQGSEA. The CDR3 consists of 11 residues. After removal of 5 bases from V and 11 bases from J, the junction contained 8 bases not matched to a gene.

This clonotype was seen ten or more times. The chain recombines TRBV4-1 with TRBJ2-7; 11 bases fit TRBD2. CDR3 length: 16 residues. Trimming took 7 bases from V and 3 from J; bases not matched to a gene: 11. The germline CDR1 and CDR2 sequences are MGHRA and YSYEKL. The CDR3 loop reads CASTELAGVRVYEQYF. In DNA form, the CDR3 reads TGCGCCAGCACTGAACTAGCGGGAGTTCGGGTCTACGAGCAGTACTTC.

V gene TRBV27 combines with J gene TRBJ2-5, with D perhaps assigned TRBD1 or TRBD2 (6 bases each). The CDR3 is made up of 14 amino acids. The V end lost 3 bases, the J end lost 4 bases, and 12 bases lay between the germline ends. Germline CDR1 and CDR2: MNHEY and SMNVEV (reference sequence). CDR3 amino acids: CASSLGGVGETQYF. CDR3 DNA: TGTGCCAGCAGTTTGGGGGGCGTCGGAGAGACCCAGTACTTC.

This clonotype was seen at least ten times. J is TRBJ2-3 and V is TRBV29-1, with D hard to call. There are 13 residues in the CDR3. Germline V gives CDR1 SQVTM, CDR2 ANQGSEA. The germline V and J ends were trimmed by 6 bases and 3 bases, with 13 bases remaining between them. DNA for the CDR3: TGCAGCGTGCTCCCCGACCCTACAGATACGCAGTATTTT. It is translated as CSVLPDPTDTQYF.

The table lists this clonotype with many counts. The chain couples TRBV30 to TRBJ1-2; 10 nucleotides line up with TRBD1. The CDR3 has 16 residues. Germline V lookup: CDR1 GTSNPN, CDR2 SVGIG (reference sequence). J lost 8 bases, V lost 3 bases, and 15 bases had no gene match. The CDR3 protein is CAWRGEWTGGRNGYTF. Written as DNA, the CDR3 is TGTGCCTGGAGGGGAGAGTGGACAGGGGGAAGAAACGGCTACACCTTC.

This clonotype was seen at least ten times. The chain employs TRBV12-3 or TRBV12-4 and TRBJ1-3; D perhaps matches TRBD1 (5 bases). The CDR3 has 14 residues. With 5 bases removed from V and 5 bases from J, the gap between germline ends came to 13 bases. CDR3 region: CASSTRGGRNTIYF. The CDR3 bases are TGTGCCAGCAGTACCCGGGGGGGGAGAAACACCATATATTTT.

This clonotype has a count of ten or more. CDR3 loop: CASSYEETQYF. The CDR3 nucleotides read TGTGCCAGCAGTTACGAAGAGACCCAGTACTTC. The genes are TRBV6-1 and TRBJ2-5; D is undetermined. The CDR3 runs to 11 residues. V lost 5 bases and J lost 3, with 4 bases in between. Per germline, CDR1 MNHNS and CDR2 SASEGT.

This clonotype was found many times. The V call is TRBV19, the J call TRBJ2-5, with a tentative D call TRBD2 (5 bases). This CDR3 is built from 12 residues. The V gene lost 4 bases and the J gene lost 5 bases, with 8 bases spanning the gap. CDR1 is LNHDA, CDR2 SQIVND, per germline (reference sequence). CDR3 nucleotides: TGTGCCAGTAGTAGATCGGGGGAGACCCAGTACTTC. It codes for CASSRSGETQYF.

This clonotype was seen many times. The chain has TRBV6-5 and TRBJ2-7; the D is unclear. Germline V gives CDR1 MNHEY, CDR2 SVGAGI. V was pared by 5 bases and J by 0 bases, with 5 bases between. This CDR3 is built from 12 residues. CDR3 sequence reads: CASSPASYEQYF. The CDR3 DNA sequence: TGTGCCAGCAGTCCCGCCTCCTACGAGCAGTACTTC.

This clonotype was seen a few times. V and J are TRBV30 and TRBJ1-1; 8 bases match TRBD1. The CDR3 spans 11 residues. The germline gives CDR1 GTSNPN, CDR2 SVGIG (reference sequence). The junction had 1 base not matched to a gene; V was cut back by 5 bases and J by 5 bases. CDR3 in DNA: TGTGCCTGGGACAGGGGAACTGAAGCTTTCTTT. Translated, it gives CAWDRGTEAFF.

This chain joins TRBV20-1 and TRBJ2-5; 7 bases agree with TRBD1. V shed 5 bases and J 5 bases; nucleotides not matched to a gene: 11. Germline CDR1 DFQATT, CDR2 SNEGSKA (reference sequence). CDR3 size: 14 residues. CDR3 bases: TGCAGTGCTTTCGACAGGGTTGGAGTCGAGACCCAGTACTTC. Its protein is CSAFDRVGVETQYF.

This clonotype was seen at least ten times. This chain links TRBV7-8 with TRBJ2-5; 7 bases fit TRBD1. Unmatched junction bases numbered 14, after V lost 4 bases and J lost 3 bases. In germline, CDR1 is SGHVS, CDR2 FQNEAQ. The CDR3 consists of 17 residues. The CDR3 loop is CASSYLQGVPGEETQYF. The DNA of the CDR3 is TGTGCCAGCAGCTACCTCCAGGGGGTACCAGGGGAAGAGACCCAGTACTTC.

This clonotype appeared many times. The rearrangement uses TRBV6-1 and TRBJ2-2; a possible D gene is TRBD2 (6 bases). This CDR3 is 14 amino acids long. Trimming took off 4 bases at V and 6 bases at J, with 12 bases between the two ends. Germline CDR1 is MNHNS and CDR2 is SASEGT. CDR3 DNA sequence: TGTGCCAGCAGTGCCGGGACTGGCCCCGGGGAGCTGTTTTTT. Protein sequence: CASSAGTGPGELFF.

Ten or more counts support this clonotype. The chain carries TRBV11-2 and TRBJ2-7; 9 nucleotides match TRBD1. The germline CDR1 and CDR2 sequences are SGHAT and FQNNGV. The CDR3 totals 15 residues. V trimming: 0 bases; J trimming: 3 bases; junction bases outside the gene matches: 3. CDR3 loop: CASSLDGTGYYEQYF. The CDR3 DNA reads TGTGCCAGCAGCTTAGACGGGACAGGGTACTACGAGCAGTACTTC.

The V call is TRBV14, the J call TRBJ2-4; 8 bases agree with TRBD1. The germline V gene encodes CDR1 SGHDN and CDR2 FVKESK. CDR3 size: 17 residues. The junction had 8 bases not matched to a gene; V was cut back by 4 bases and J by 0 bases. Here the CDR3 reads CASSRTTGDLAKNIQYF. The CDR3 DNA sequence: TGTGCCAGCAGCCGAACGACAGGGGACCTAGCCAAAAACATTCAGTACTTC.

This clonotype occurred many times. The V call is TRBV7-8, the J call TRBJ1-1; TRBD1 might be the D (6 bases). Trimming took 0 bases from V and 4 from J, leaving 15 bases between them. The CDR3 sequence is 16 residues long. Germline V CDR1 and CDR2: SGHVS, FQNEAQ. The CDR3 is CASSLASTGGATEAFF. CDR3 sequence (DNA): TGTGCCAGCAGCTTAGCTTCGACAGGAGGAGCCACTGAAGCTTTCTTT. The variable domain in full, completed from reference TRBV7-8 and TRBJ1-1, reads GAGVSQSPRYKVAKRGQDVALRCDPISGHVSLFWYQQALGQGPEFLTYFQNEAQLDKSGLPSDRFFAERPEGSVSTLKIQRTQQEDSAVYLCASSLASTGGATEAFFGQGTRLTVV.

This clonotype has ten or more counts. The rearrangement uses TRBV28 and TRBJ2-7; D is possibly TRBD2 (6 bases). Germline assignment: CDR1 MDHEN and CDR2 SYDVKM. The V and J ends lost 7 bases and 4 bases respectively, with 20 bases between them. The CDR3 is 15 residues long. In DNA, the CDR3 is TGTGCCAGCACTCCTGGTAACCCGGCGGGGTACGAGCAGTACTTC. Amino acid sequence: CASTPGNPAGYEQYF. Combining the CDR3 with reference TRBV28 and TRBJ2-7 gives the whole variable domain DVKVTQSSRYLVKRTGEKVFLECVQDMDHENMFWYRQDPGLGLRLIYFSYDVKMKEKGDIPEGYSVSREKKERFSLILESASTNQTSMYLCASTPGNPAGYEQYFGPGTRLTVT.

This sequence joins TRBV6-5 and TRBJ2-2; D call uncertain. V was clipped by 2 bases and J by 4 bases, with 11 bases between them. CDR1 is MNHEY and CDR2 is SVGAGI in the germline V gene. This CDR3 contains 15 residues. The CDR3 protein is CASSYDLRGTGELFF. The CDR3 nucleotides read TGTGCCAGCAGTTACGACCTGAGAGGCACCGGGGAGCTGTTTTTT.